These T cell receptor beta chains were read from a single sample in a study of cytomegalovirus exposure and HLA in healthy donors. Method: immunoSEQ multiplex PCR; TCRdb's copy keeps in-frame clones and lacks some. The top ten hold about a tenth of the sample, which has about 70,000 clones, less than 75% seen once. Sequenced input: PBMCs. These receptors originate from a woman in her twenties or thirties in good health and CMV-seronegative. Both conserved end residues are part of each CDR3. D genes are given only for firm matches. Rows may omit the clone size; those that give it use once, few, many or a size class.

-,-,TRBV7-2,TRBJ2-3,CASSPQGGDTQYF,TGTGCCAGCAGCCCTCAGGGGGGCGATACGCAGTATTTT
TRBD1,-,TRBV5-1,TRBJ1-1,CASSWTGGGGEAFF,TGCGCCAGCAGCTGGACAGGGGGCGGAGGTGAAGCTTTCTTT
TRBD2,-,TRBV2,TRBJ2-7,CASSEALSSGATYEQYF,TGTGCCAGCAGTGAAGCGCTTTCTAGCGGCGCTACCTACGAGCAGTACTTC
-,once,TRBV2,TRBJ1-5,CASSGWGVGNQPQHF,TGTGCCAGCAGTGGATGGGGCGTTGGCAATCAGCCCCAGCATTTT
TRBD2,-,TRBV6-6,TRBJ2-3,CASRVAGLYTDTQYF,TGTGCCAGCAGAGTAGCGGGATTATATACAGATACGCAGTATTTT
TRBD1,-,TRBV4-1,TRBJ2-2,CASSQKGAPTGELFF,TGCGCCAGCAGCCAAAAGGGGGCCCCCACCGGGGAGCTGTTTTTT
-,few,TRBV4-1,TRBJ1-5,CASSQVEGNQPQHF,TGCGCCAGCAGCCAAGTTGAGGGCAATCAGCCCCAGCATTTT
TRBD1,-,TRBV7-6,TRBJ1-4,CASTGQGEEKLFF,TGTGCCAGCACGGGACAGGGGGAAGAAAAACTGTTTTTT
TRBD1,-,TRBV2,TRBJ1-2,CASSSTGGAYGYTF,TGTGCCAGCAGTTCGACAGGGGGCGCCTATGGCTACACCTTC
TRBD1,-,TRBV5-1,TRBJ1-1,CASSLVSSGGNTEAFF,TGCGCCAGCAGCTTGGTTTCCTCAGGGGGGAACACTGAAGCTTTCTTT
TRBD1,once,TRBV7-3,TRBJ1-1,CASSPRGTGRNTEAFF,TGTGCCAGCAGCCCACGGGGGACAGGTCGGAACACTGAAGCTTTCTTT
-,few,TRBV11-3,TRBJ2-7,CAGLRILYEQYF,TGTGCCGGGCTAAGAATACTCTACGAGCAGTACTTC
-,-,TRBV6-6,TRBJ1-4,CASSYRDNQKLFF,TGTGCCAGCAGTTACCGCGACAACCAAAAACTGTTTTTT
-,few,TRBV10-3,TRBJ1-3,CAIGQWETGRNTIYF,TGTGCCATCGGGCAGTGGGAAACAGGGCGAAACACCATATATTTT
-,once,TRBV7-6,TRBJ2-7,CASSGGSTYEQYF,TGTGCCAGCAGTGGGGGGTCCACCTACGAGCAGTACTTC
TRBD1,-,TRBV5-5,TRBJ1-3,CASSLDPGRGPGNTIYF,TGTGCCAGCAGCTTGGACCCAGGCAGGGGGCCTGGAAACACCATATATTTT
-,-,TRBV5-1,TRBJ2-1,CASSFPGSSYNEQFF,TGCGCCAGCAGCTTCCCAGGTAGCTCCTACAATGAGCAGTTCTTC
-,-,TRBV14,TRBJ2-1,CASSHRRVDEQFF,TGTGCCAGCAGCCATCGCAGGGTCGATGAGCAGTTCTTC
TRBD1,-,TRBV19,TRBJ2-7,CASSIGQGFREQYF,TGTGCCAGTAGTATTGGACAGGGGTTTCGCGAGCAGTACTTC
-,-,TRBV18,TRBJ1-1,CASSPTQAGTEAFF,TGTGCCAGCTCACCAACTCAGGCCGGAACTGAAGCTTTCTTT
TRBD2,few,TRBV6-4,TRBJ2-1,CASSESGGTYNEQFF,TGTGCCAGCAGTGAATCGGGGGGGACCTACAATGAGCAGTTCTTC
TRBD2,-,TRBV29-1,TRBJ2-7,CSAVRGGYEQYF,TGCAGCGCCGTGCGGGGGGGCTACGAGCAGTACTTC
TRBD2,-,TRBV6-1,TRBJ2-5,CASSEGSGVYSTQYF,TGTGCCAGCAGTGAAGGTAGCGGGGTATACTCGACCCAGTACTTC
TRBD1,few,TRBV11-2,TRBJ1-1,CASTLKGQGEAFF,TGTGCCAGCACCCTAAAAGGACAGGGTGAAGCTTTCTTT
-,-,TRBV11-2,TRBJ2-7,CASSAHRAEQYF,TGTGCCAGCAGCGCGCACAGGGCCGAGCAGTACTTC
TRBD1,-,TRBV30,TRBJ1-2,CAWSDKGAVHYGYTF,TGTGCCTGGAGTGATAAGGGGGCGGTCCACTATGGCTACACCTTC
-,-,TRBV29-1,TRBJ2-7,CSVEESSRGRGYEQYF,TGCAGCGTTGAAGAATCGTCCCGCGGCAGGGGCTACGAGCAGTACTTC
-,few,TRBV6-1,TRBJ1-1,CASSERGMNTEAFF,TGTGCCAGCAGTGAAAGGGGGATGAACACTGAAGCTTTCTTT
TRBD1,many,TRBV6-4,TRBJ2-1,CASSGGQGSNEQFF,TGTGCCAGCAGTGGGGGACAGGGCAGTAATGAGCAGTTCTTC
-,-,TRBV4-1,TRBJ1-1,CASSQDPRGPEAFF,TGCGCCAGCAGCCAAGATCCAAGGGGCCCTGAAGCTTTCTTT
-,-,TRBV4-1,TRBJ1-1,CASSQDAWAGLNTEAFF,TGCGCCAGCAGCCAAGATGCTTGGGCAGGGCTGAACACTGAAGCTTTCTTT
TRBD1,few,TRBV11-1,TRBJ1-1,CASSLYRGNTEAFF,TGTGCCAGCAGCTTATACAGGGGGAACACTGAAGCTTTCTTT
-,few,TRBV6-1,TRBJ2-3,CASSDQSEAGNTQYF,TGTGCCAGCAGTGATCAATCTGAGGCGGGGAATACGCAGTATTTT
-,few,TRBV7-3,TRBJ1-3,CASSLEGGSGNTIYF,TGTGCCAGCAGCTTAGAAGGGGGCTCTGGAAACACCATATATTTT
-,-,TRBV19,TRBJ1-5,CASSIDSRGSNQPQHF,TGTGCCAGTAGTATAGATTCCAGGGGAAGCAATCAGCCCCAGCATTTT
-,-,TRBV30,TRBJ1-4,CAWTAGVKLFF,TGTGCCTGGACTGCAGGGGTTAAACTGTTTTTT
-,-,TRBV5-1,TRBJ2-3,CASSLATGTDTQYF,TGCGCCAGCAGCTTGGCGACAGGCACAGATACGCAGTATTTT
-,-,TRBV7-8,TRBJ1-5,CASSHGGSNQPQHF,TGTGCCAGCAGCCACGGGGGAAGCAATCAGCCCCAGCATTTT
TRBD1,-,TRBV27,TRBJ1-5,CASSTGTGGNQPQHF,TGTGCCAGCAGTACCGGGACAGGGGGCAATCAGCCCCAGCATTTT
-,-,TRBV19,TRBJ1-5,CASSLLNQPQHF,TGTGCCAGTAGTCTCCTCAATCAGCCCCAGCATTTT
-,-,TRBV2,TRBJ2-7,CASKKEGVSYEQYF,TGTGCCAGCAAGAAGGAGGGAGTCTCCTACGAGCAGTACTTC
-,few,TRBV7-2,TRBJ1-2,CASSDKGGYGYTF,TGTGCCAGCAGCGACAAGGGAGGCTATGGCTACACCTTC
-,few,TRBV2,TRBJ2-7,CASRDPPGEHEQYF,TGTGCCAGCAGGGATCCCCCAGGGGAACACGAGCAGTACTTC
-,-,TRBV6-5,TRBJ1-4,CASSYGSERRKLFF,TGTGCCAGCAGTTACGGAAGTGAAAGGCGGAAACTGTTTTTT
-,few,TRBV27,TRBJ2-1,CASSLRESGNEQFF,TGTGCCAGCAGTTTACGGGAGAGTGGCAATGAGCAGTTCTTC
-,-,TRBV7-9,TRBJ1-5,CASSLSGGSNQPQHF,TGTGCCAGCAGCTTGTCGGGGGGCAGCAATCAGCCCCAGCATTTT